The 11 T cell receptor beta chains reported below all come from one sample, sequenced in a study of blood T cells in healthy people across ages. With a J-beta primer mix and a sample-barcoded 5' primer, a second PCR ran about 7 to 12 cycles. MiXCR was run by TCRdb on the 5' RACE reads, yielding one entry per CDR3 protein. The table records roughly 1.6 million distinct CDR3 sequences, roughly 32% of them present only once. Sequenced: blood. The receptors were gathered from a young woman in good health.

V usage is TRBV5-1 and J usage is TRBJ2-7; TRBD1 matches at 7 bases. Losses at the gene ends were 0 bases for V and 3 bases for J; bases not matched to a gene: 6. CDR1 and CDR2 (germline): SGHRS, YFSETQ. CDR3 length: 15 amino acids. The CDR3 coding sequence is TGCGCCAGCAGCTTGGTTTCTCAGGGGGACTACGAGCAGTACTTC. Translated: CASSLVSQGDYEQYF. Using reference TRBV5-1 and TRBJ2-7 for the parts outside the CDR3, the full variable domain is KAGVTQTPRYLIKTRGQQVTLSCSPISGHRSVSWYQQTPGQGLQFLFEYFSETQRNKGNFPGRFSGRQFSNSRSEMNVSTLELGDSALYLCASSLVSQGDYEQYFGPGTRLTVT.

CDR3 in amino acids: CASNRAPETDTQYF. The CDR3 nucleotides are TGTGCCAGCAATCGGGCCCCAGAGACAGATACGCAGTATTTT. The chain uses TRBV7-9 and TRBJ2-3, with D hard to call. The CDR3 runs 14 residues. Germline CDR1 reads SEHNR; CDR2 reads FQNEAQ (reference sequence). V shed 7 bases and J shed 3 bases, with 14 bases lying between them.

This clonotype was detected a few times. The rearrangement joins TRBV7-3 to TRBJ2-7, with 7 bases fitting TRBD2. The germline V gene encodes CDR1 SGHTA and CDR2 FQGTGA. The CDR3 has 13 amino acids. J lost 6 bases, V lost 3 bases, and 5 bases had no gene match. CDR3 nucleotides: TGTGCCAGCAGCTTTGGCGGGAGAGGCGAGCAGTACTTC. This translates into CASSFGGRGEQYF. The whole variable domain, filled in from reference TRBV7-3 and TRBJ2-7, reads GAGVSQTPSNKVTEKGKYVELRCDPISGHTALYWYRQSLGQGPEFLIYFQGTGAADDSGLPNDRFFAVRPEGSVSTLKIQRTERGDSAVYLCASSFGGRGEQYFGPGTRLTVT.

The genes are TRBV7-8 and TRBJ2-6, with 7 bases fitting TRBD1. CDR3 size: 17 residues. Germline-derived CDR1 and CDR2 are SGHVS and FQNEAQ. V lost 5 bases, J lost 0 bases, and 7 bases stayed unmatched. CDR3 nucleotide sequence: TGTGCCAGCAGCCAGGGACAGAGGCGCTCTGGGGCCAACGTCCTGACTTTC. This translates into CASSQGQRRSGANVLTF. The entire variable domain, with the rest obtained from reference TRBV7-8 and TRBJ2-6, is as follows: GAGVSQSPRYKVAKRGQDVALRCDPISGHVSLFWYQQALGQGPEFLTYFQNEAQLDKSGLPSDRFFAERPEGSVSTLKIQRTQQEDSAVYLCASSQGQRRSGANVLTFGAGSRLTVL.

This chain uses TRBV6-6 with TRBJ2-7, with D unresolved. Trimming pared 5 bases from V and 7 bases from J, leaving 24 bases between. The V gene's germline CDR1 is MNHNY and CDR2 SVGAGI (reference sequence). There are 16 residues in the CDR3. CDR3 region: CASSRIAAAPRREQYF. The DNA of the CDR3 is TGTGCCAGCAGTCGAATAGCTGCGGCCCCACGTCGGGAGCAGTACTTC.

The chain has TRBV20-1 and TRBJ1-1; the D is unclear. V was cut by 8 bases and J by 0 bases, with 16 bases left in between. This CDR3 contains 14 residues. CDR1 DFQATT and CDR2 SNEGSKA come from the germline V gene (reference sequence). The CDR3 DNA reads TGCAGTTCACCCAGCTTCCTGATGAACACTGAAGCTTTCTTT. This codes for CSSPSFLMNTEAFF.

This clonotype was detected once. The gene calls are TRBV27 and TRBJ2-5; no definite D call. This CDR3 has 15 residues. V dropped 5 bases and J dropped 5 bases, with 18 bases sitting between them. CDR1 and CDR2 (germline): MNHEY, SMNVEV (reference sequence). CDR3 in DNA: TGTGCCAGCAGTCCCCCTCGGACCCGCATCGAGACCCAGTACTTC. It yields the protein CASSPPRTRIETQYF.

In this sample, this clonotype turned up a few times. This chain links TRBV6-5 with TRBJ2-1; 8 bases fit TRBD1. CDR1 is MNHEY and CDR2 is SVGAGI in the germline V gene. This CDR3 is 16 amino acids long. V gave up 6 bases and J gave up 9 bases; unmatched junction bases: 16. The CDR3 DNA sequence: TGTGCCAGCAGCCCCTCAACGCGGACAGGGATTCTTGAGCAGTTCTTC. Translated, it gives CASSPSTRTGILEQFF.

V usage is TRBV13 and J usage is TRBJ2-1; 7 bases map to TRBD2. There are 11 residues in the CDR3. Germline CDR1 is PRHDT and CDR2 is FYEKMQ (reference sequence). V was clipped by 8 bases and J by 12 bases; unmatched bases: 7. CDR3 nucleotide sequence: TGTGCCAGCGCAAGTTCGGGGGGGCAGTTCTTC. Amino acid sequence: CASASSGGQFF.

This sequence joins TRBV5-6 and TRBJ2-1; D gene uncertain. The V end lost 2 bases, the J end lost 1 base, and 16 bases lay between the germline ends. The CDR3 loop spans 17 amino acids. Looked up from germline, CDR1 is SGHDT and CDR2 is YYEEEE. The CDR3 spells CASSFPVEQLSYNEQFF. The CDR3 DNA reads as TGTGCCAGCAGCTTCCCCGTGGAGCAGCTTTCCTACAATGAGCAGTTCTTC.

This clonotype was seen only a few times. The chain uses TRBV20-1 and TRBJ2-5; D gene ambiguous. The CDR3 covers 11 residues. Germline V gene lookup returns CDR1 DFQATT and CDR2 SNEGSKA (reference sequence). The ends were cut back, 3 bases at V and 11 bases at J, with 13 bases in the middle. The CDR3, as DNA: TGCAGTGCTAGTGATGCGGTCGGGCAGTACTTC. As protein: CSASDAVGQYF.